Presented here are 31 T cell receptor beta chains from one specimen sequenced in a study of beta chain features in type 1 diabetes. Expressed TCRB transcripts got sequenced, as all isolated RNA was reverse transcribed. Sequenced by immunoSEQ multiplex PCR; TCRdb stores in-frame clones only, minus some. The sample has 300,000 to 400,000 clones, 7.5% to 9% seen once. Sequenced sample: central memory CD4+ T cells from blood. The receptor source for this set is a young woman in good health.

This clone was counted at least ten times. This chain uses TRBV7-6 with TRBJ2-1; the D gene is possibly TRBD1 (6 bases). Trimming took off 1 base at V and 4 bases at J, with 11 bases between the two ends. Germline CDR1 SGHVS, CDR2 FNYEAQ. This CDR3 is 15 amino acids long. CDR3 sequence (DNA): TGTGCCAGCAGCTTAGACCCGGACAGATACAATGAGCAGTTCTTC. It specifies CASSLDPDRYNEQFF.

This clone has at least ten counts. In the same sample, other DNA sequences code for this CDR3. The rearrangement uses TRBV18 and TRBJ2-6; D remains unclear. The V gene's germline CDR1 is KGHSH and CDR2 LQKENI. Trimming stripped 3 bases from V and 0 bases from J, with 3 bases between. The CDR3 is 14 amino acids. The CDR3 nucleotides are TGTGCCAGCTCACCGAGCTCTGGGGCCAACGTCCTGACTTTC. It is translated as CASSPSSGANVLTF.

The chain combines TRBV28 with TRBJ2-1, with D unclear. V was clipped by 6 bases and J by 4 bases, with 7 bases between them. The V gene's germline CDR1 is MDHEN and CDR2 SYDVKM. This CDR3 has 12 residues. CDR3 in amino acids: CASRIAYNEQFF. DNA for the CDR3: TGTGCCAGCAGAATTGCGTACAATGAGCAGTTCTTC.

The chain recombines TRBV19 with TRBJ1-5, with 8 bases that match TRBD1. V gave up 3 bases and J gave up 7 bases; unmatched junction bases: 5. Germline lookup yields CDR1 LNHDA and CDR2 SQIVND (reference sequence). This CDR3 is 14 amino acids long. Here the CDR3 DNA reads TGTGCCAGTAGTATCTCAGGGGGCCAGCAGCCCCAGCATTTT. This gives the protein CASSISGGQQPQHF.

This chain joins TRBV28 and TRBJ2-7; the match to TRBD2 covers 11 bases. The germline V gene encodes CDR1 MDHEN and CDR2 SYDVKM. Trimming took 6 bases from V and 3 from J; bases not matched to a gene: 7. The CDR3 is 15 amino acids. CDR3 amino acids: CASRSMGLADYEQYF. Here the CDR3 DNA reads TGTGCCAGCAGATCTATGGGACTAGCGGACTACGAGCAGTACTTC.

This clone was seen a few times. The chain combines TRBV27 with TRBJ2-6; D gene unclear. CDR1 and CDR2 (germline): MNHEY, SMNVEV (reference sequence). V shed 4 bases and J shed 2 bases, with 15 bases lying between them. This CDR3 has 17 residues. CDR3 sequence (DNA): TGTGCCAGCAGTTCCGCCGGTGATTGGGCTGGGGCCAACGTCCTGACTTTC. Protein sequence: CASSSAGDWAGANVLTF.

The chain couples TRBV5-6 to TRBJ2-3; no firm D call. CDR1 and CDR2 from the germline V gene are SGHDT and YYEEEE. Between the trimmed V and J ends, which lost 3 bases and 6 bases, there was a span of 8 bases. There are 12 residues in the CDR3. In DNA, the CDR3 is TGTGCCAGCAGCTATGACACGGATACGCAGTATTTT. This gives the protein CASSYDTDTQYF.

In its sample, this clone was seen a few times. The V gene is TRBV5-1, the J gene TRBJ2-2; 8 positions agree with TRBD1. The CDR3 is 17 amino acids. Germline V gene data show CDR1 as SGHRS and CDR2 as YFSETQ. J gave up 4 bases and V 0 bases, and 8 bases lay outside the gene matches. The CDR3: CASSLASRGQGTGELFF. DNA of the CDR3: TGCGCCAGCAGCTTGGCTTCCAGGGGGCAGGGCACCGGGGAGCTGTTTTTT.

This clone was recorded a few times. V usage is TRBV29-1 and J usage is TRBJ2-1; no definite D call. The CDR3 runs 16 residues. Germline CDR1 is SQVTM and CDR2 is ANQGSEA. Trimming removed 2 bases at V and 0 bases at J, with 14 bases between. CDR3 amino acids: CSVERPASSSYNEQFF. Written as DNA, the CDR3 is TGCAGCGTTGAACGGCCAGCTAGTTCCTCCTACAATGAGCAGTTCTTC.

This clone was observed a handful of times. The genes are TRBV5-4 and TRBJ2-5; 10 nucleotides agree with TRBD2. V dropped 3 bases and J dropped 3; count of bases not matched to a gene: 5. From germline, CDR1 is SGHNT and CDR2 YYREEE (reference sequence). This CDR3 comprises 15 residues. The CDR3 loop is CASSSSGRGKETQYF. Here the CDR3 DNA reads TGTGCCAGCAGCTCTAGCGGGAGAGGAAAAGAGACCCAGTACTTC.

This clone was found a few times. The chain carries TRBV19 and TRBJ2-1, with 16 bases lining up with TRBD2. This CDR3 is 14 amino acids long. V lost 8 bases, J lost 12 bases, and 7 bases stayed unmatched. The V gene's germline CDR1 is LNHDA and CDR2 SQIVND (reference sequence). The CDR3 DNA sequence: TGTGCCAGTTCTGGGACTAGCGGGAGGGCCTCGCAGTTCTTC. Translated: CASSGTSGRASQFF. Using reference TRBV19 and TRBJ2-1 for the parts outside the CDR3, the full variable domain is DGGITQSPKYLFRKEGQNVTLSCEQNLNHDAMYWYRQDPGQGLRLIYYSQIVNDFQKGDIAEGYSVSREKKESFPLTVTSAQKNPTAFYLCASSGTSGRASQFFGPGTRLTVL.

This clone appeared a few times. This sequence joins TRBV7-2 and TRBJ2-1; TRBD2 aligns across 8 bases. There are 17 residues in the CDR3. Germline V gene data show CDR1 as SGHTA and CDR2 as FQGNSA. Losses at the gene ends were 1 base for V and 0 bases for J; bases not matched to a gene: 5. The DNA of the CDR3 is TGTGCCAGCAGCTTAGGGCGAGGGACTAGCTCCTACAATGAGCAGTTCTTC. Its translation is CASSLGRGTSSYNEQFF.

This clone has a handful of counts. The chain is built from TRBV28 and TRBJ1-2; D unclear. Germline V gene lookup returns CDR1 MDHEN and CDR2 SYDVKM. V was cut by 2 bases and J by 3 bases, with 4 bases left in between. This CDR3 region has 12 residues. CDR3 in DNA: TGTGCCAGCAGTTTAGGGGACTATGGCTACACCTTC. It translates to CASSLGDYGYTF.

The chain links TRBV5-6 to TRBJ2-3, with TRBD1 as a possible D gene (5 bases). The CDR3 consists of 14 residues. From germline, CDR1 is SGHDT and CDR2 YYEEEE. Trimming pared 5 bases from V and 2 bases from J, leaving 12 bases between. The CDR3 reads CASSRGADTDTQYF. CDR3 in DNA: TGTGCCAGCAGTCGTGGGGCCGACACAGATACGCAGTATTTT. The entire variable domain, with the rest obtained from reference TRBV5-6 and TRBJ2-3, is as follows: DAGVTQSPTHLIKTRGQQVTLRCSPKSGHDTVSWYQQALGQGPQFIFQYYEEEERQRGNFPDRFSGHQFPNYSSELNVNALLLGDSALYLCASSRGADTDTQYFGPGTRLTVL.

This clone has at least ten counts. V usage is TRBV28 and J usage is TRBJ2-3; TRBD1 might be the D (5 bases). V was cut by 6 bases and J by 2 bases, with 24 bases left in between. Germline assignment: CDR1 MDHEN and CDR2 SYDVKM. The CDR3 covers 18 residues. The CDR3 reads CASRPPSRVRVYTDTQYF. CDR3 DNA: TGTGCCAGCAGGCCTCCTTCCAGGGTCCGGGTCTACACAGATACGCAGTATTTT.

This clone was seen only a few times. V and J are TRBV6-5 and TRBJ2-6; no firm D call. V was pared by 5 bases and J by 0 bases, with 8 bases between. The CDR3 has 15 amino acids. The germline V gene has CDR1 MNHEY and CDR2 SVGAGI. As DNA, the CDR3 is TGTGCCAGCAGTCGACTGGCCTCTGGGGCCAACGTCCTGACTTTC. Translating it yields CASSRLASGANVLTF.

The chain combines TRBV4-2 with TRBJ2-5; TRBD2 might be the D (5 bases). CDR1 and CDR2 from the germline V gene are LGHNA and YNFKEQ. V lost 0 bases, J lost 6 bases, and 17 bases lay in between. The CDR3 has 16 amino acids. The CDR3 DNA sequence: TGTGCCAGCAGCCAAGATTTACGGAAAGGCGGGCAGACCCAGTACTTC. Residues: CASSQDLRKGGQTQYF.

There are a few counts of this clone. The chain combines TRBV4-2 with TRBJ1-1; D might be TRBD1 (5 bases). The V end lost 0 bases, the J end lost 11 bases, and 22 bases lay between the germline ends. Germline loops: CDR1 LGHNA, CDR2 YNFKEQ. The CDR3 length is 16 residues. In DNA form, the CDR3 reads TGTGCCAGCAGCCAAGAACTGTCTATAGGCAGGGTGAGTGCTTTCTTT. It codes for CASSQELSIGRVSAFF.

This clone has more than one count but fewer than ten. The chain joins TRBV29-1 to TRBJ2-3; a possible D gene is TRBD1 (5 bases). Germline lookup yields CDR1 SQVTM and CDR2 ANQGSEA. V was trimmed by 1 base and J by 4 bases, leaving 12 bases between them. The CDR3 is made up of 14 amino acids. The CDR3 reads CSVEGGKGADTQYF. The CDR3 DNA reads TGCAGCGTTGAAGGTGGGAAAGGGGCAGATACGCAGTATTTT.

V usage is TRBV5-4 and J usage is TRBJ2-1; 9 bases match TRBD2. The junction had 9 bases not matched to a gene; V was cut back by 3 bases and J by 5 bases. This CDR3 has 16 amino acids. Per germline, CDR1 SGHNT and CDR2 YYREEE (reference sequence). CDR3 bases: TGTGCCAGCAGCTCCCCTCTAGCGGGATCCAACAATGAGCAGTTCTTC. It specifies CASSSPLAGSNNEQFF. The full variable domain, its missing parts supplied by reference TRBV5-4 and TRBJ2-1, is ETGVTQSPTHLIKTRGQQVTLRCSSQSGHNTVSWYQQALGQGPQFIFQYYREEENGRGNFPPRFSGLQFPNYSSELNVNALELDDSALYLCASSSPLAGSNNEQFFGPGTRLTVL.

The chain carries TRBV6-6 and TRBJ1-1; D perhaps matches TRBD1 (5 bases). The V and J ends lost 2 bases and 2 bases respectively, with 12 bases between them. Germline values: CDR1 MNHNY, CDR2 SVGAGI (reference sequence). The CDR3 length is 15 residues. The CDR3 region has the DNA TGTGCCAGCAGTTACCCGGGACGAGATAACACTGAAGCTTTCTTT. The encoded protein is CASSYPGRDNTEAFF.

Only a few counts were recorded for this clone. The genes are TRBV18 and TRBJ1-2, with unresolved D. The CDR3 is made up of 13 amino acids. The V and J ends lost 2 bases and 6 bases respectively, with 10 bases between them. Looked up from germline, CDR1 is KGHSH and CDR2 is LQKENI. This CDR3 is CASSPEEGNGYTF. The CDR3 nucleotides read TGTGCCAGCTCACCAGAAGAAGGGAATGGCTACACCTTC.

This clone has only a few counts. The CDR3 spells CASMQGPYNEQFF. In nucleotides, the CDR3 is TGTGCCAGCATGCAGGGCCCCTACAATGAGCAGTTCTTC. The rearrangement uses TRBV7-2 and TRBJ2-1; the D gene is possibly TRBD1 (5 bases). CDR3 length equals 13 residues. CDR1 is SGHTA and CDR2 is FQGNSA in the germline V gene. The V end was cut by 7 bases, the J end by 2 bases, with 9 bases between.

The chain employs TRBV5-6 and TRBJ2-4; 8 bases line up with TRBD1. V lost 2 bases, J lost 8 bases, and 6 bases stayed unmatched. From germline, CDR1 is SGHDT and CDR2 YYEEEE. The CDR3 is made up of 14 amino acids. The CDR3 bases are TGTGCCAGCAGCTTTGTCAGGGGGCGTGACATTCAGTACTTC. Its protein product is CASSFVRGRDIQYF. Full variable domain (rest looked up from reference TRBV5-6 and TRBJ2-4): DAGVTQSPTHLIKTRGQQVTLRCSPKSGHDTVSWYQQALGQGPQFIFQYYEEEERQRGNFPDRFSGHQFPNYSSELNVNALLLGDSALYLCASSFVRGRDIQYFGAGTRLSVL.

This chain links TRBV28 with TRBJ2-1, with 9 bases matching TRBD2. The V gene end was trimmed by 8 bases and the J gene end by 2 bases; junction bases not matched to a gene: 7. CDR1 is MDHEN and CDR2 is SYDVKM in the germline V gene. The CDR3 totals 15 residues. The DNA of the CDR3 is TGTGCCAGCTCTAGCGGGAACCTCCCCTACAATGAGCAGTTCTTC. It codes for CASSSGNLPYNEQFF.

The chain uses TRBV18 and TRBJ2-7; 9 nucleotides agree with TRBD2. CDR1 is KGHSH, CDR2 LQKENI, per germline. V was pared by 2 bases and J by 1 base, with 9 bases of the junction left unmatched. CDR3 length: 17 residues. This chain's CDR3 is CASSPTRTSVRSYEQYF. The DNA for the CDR3 is TGTGCCAGCTCACCAACGAGGACTAGCGTACGATCCTACGAGCAGTACTTC.

V gene TRBV7-9 combines with J gene TRBJ2-3, with TRBD1 as a possible D gene (5 bases). The CDR3 sequence is 15 residues long. V lost 5 bases to trimming and J lost 4 bases, with 16 bases between them. Germline CDR1 and CDR2: SEHNR and FQNEAQ (reference sequence). The DNA of the CDR3 is TGTGCCAGCAGCCCAGGGTCGGTCGCATCAGATACGCAGTATTTT. This gives the protein CASSPGSVASDTQYF.

The chain employs TRBV10-1 and TRBJ1-2; D is unclear. The CDR3 has 13 amino acids. Germline V gene lookup returns CDR1 WNHNN and CDR2 SYGVQD (reference sequence). V was trimmed by 5 bases and J by 0 bases, leaving 7 bases between them. The CDR3 loop reads CASSPGSNYGYTF. For the CDR3, the DNA is TGCGCCAGCAGTCCCGGATCTAACTATGGCTACACCTTC.

This clone turned up a few times. The chain joins TRBV7-2 to TRBJ2-1; 13 positions agree with TRBD2. The J segment lost 9 bases and the V segment lost 1 base, leaving 3 bases of the junction unmatched. CDR1 and CDR2 from the germline V gene are SGHTA and FQGNSA. The CDR3 totals 15 residues. The CDR3 DNA follows: TGTGCCAGCAGCTTAGGACTAGCGGGAGGCTTTGAGCAGTTCTTC. Amino acid sequence: CASSLGLAGGFEQFF.

V usage is TRBV28 and J usage is TRBJ1-5, with D uncertain. V was pared by 2 bases and J by 6 bases, with 26 bases between. CDR1 is MDHEN and CDR2 is SYDVKM in the germline V gene. The CDR3 consists of 19 residues. The CDR3: CASSLTDTRRPLRGQPQHF. The CDR3 DNA reads TGTGCCAGCAGTTTAACAGACACACGACGGCCGTTGCGGGGTCAGCCCCAGCATTTT.

This clone was seen a few times. The V and J genes are TRBV7-2 and TRBJ2-5, with 8 bases identical to TRBD2. This CDR3 contains 15 residues. The V gene's germline CDR1 is SGHTA and CDR2 FQGNSA. The junction had 13 bases not matched to a gene; V was cut back by 3 bases and J by 10 bases. CDR3 bases: TGTGCCAGCAGCTTTGGCGGGAGGCCAGAAGGGGGCCAGTACTTC. This translates into CASSFGGRPEGGQYF. The entire variable domain, with the rest obtained from reference TRBV7-2 and TRBJ2-5, is as follows: GAGVSQSPSNKVTEKGKDVELRCDPISGHTALYWYRQSLGQGLEFLIYFQGNSAPDKSGLPSDRFSAERTGGSVSTLTIQRTQQEDSAVYLCASSFGGRPEGGQYFGPGTRLLVL.